These T cell receptor beta chains were read from a single sample in a study of T-cell memory formation after mild COVID-19. MiXCR was run by TCRdb on the 5' RACE reads, yielding one entry per CDR3 protein. The sample holds some 120,000 distinct CDR3 sequences, 15% to 20% seen once. Material for sequencing was PBMCs or a T cell subset sorted from them (not recorded which). Every receptor here comes from an adult woman who had mild COVID-19 (a few samples of this study predate the infection). Cell type and time point are not known. Each CDR3 is given with its conserved first and last residue. A D gene is named only where the DNA matches it firmly. A row's size may be missing; if present it is once, few, many or a size class.

v_call	j_call	clone_size	d_call	cdr3_length	cdr3_nt	cdr3_aa
TRBV7-3	TRBJ2-1	many	-	16	TGTGCCAGCAGCCTCTTGGGGCCCATCCCCTACAATGAGCAGTTCTTC	CASSLLGPIPYNEQFF
TRBV7-3	TRBJ2-7	few	TRBD2	15	TGTGCCAGCAGCAAGCTAGCGGGAGGACCCTACGAGCAGTACTTC	CASSKLAGGPYEQYF
TRBV7-3	TRBJ2-3	-	TRBD2	17	TGTGCCAGCAGCCAACGGACTAGCGGGTTTGGCACAGATACGCAGTATTTT	CASSQRTSGFGTDTQYF
TRBV4-1	TRBJ1-2	-	TRBD1	17	TGCGCCAGCAGCCAAGCGGTTGAGGGGGCGGTCAGCTATGGCTACACCTTC	CASSQAVEGAVSYGYTF
TRBV29-1	TRBJ2-7	-	TRBD1	15	TGCAGCGTTGAGTCGACAGGGGGAAGATTTTACGAGCAGTACTTC	CSVESTGGRFYEQYF
TRBV4-1	TRBJ2-3	-	TRBD1	19	TGCGCCAGCAGCCAAGATAGGTTCCGGGACAGGGGAAGCACAGATACGCAGTATTTT	CASSQDRFRDRGSTDTQYF
TRBV11-1	TRBJ2-5	few	TRBD1	14	TGTGCCAGCAGCCGACAGGGGCTACCAGGGACCCAGTACTTC	CASSRQGLPGTQYF
TRBV29-1	TRBJ2-4	-	TRBD1	14	TGCAGCGTATTGGACAGGCTGTTTGGAAACATTCAGTACTTC	CSVLDRLFGNIQYF
TRBV6-4	TRBJ2-3	-	TRBD1	16	TGTGCCAGCAGGGCCCAGGGGGCCGGGGGCACAGATACGCAGTATTTT	CASRAQGAGGTDTQYF
TRBV4-3	TRBJ2-7	few	-	14	TGCGCCAGCAGCCAAGCCCTTGGAGCCTACGAGCAGTACTTC	CASSQALGAYEQYF
TRBV2	TRBJ2-7	few	-	17	TGTGCCAGCAGTGAAGCGCTCAGCCGGGCCCTCTCCTACGAGCAGTACTTC	CASSEALSRALSYEQYF
TRBV12-3/TRBV12-4	TRBJ1-4	-	TRBD1	14	TGTGCCAGCAGTGATGACAGGGGAGTAGAAAAACTGTTTTTT	CASSDDRGVEKLFF
TRBV15	TRBJ1-2	few	-	15	TGTGCCACCAGCCGTGGAGGAGTGCAAAACTATGGCTACACCTTC	CATSRGGVQNYGYTF
TRBV6-1	TRBJ1-1	-	TRBD1	14	TGTGCCAGCAGTGAAGAGGCAGGGGGCACTGAAGCTTTCTTT	CASSEEAGGTEAFF
TRBV7-2	TRBJ2-7	few	TRBD2	15	TGTGCCAGCGCGTACGAGGGACTAGCGGGCTACGAGCAGTACTTC	CASAYEGLAGYEQYF
TRBV18	TRBJ2-7	few	-	14	TGTGCCAGCTCACCGGCCGACAGGACATACGAGCAGTACTTC	CASSPADRTYEQYF
TRBV24-1	TRBJ2-1	-	TRBD2	16	TGTGCCACCAGTGACCTAGCGGGGGGAACCTACAATGAGCAGTTCTTC	CATSDLAGGTYNEQFF
TRBV29-1	TRBJ2-7	many	-	12	TGCAGCGTTGTTGGAAGGGCCTACGAGCAGTACTTC	CSVVGRAYEQYF
TRBV2	TRBJ2-7	few	-	11	TGTGCCAGCAGTGCAACGCACGAGCAGTACTTC	CASSATHEQYF
TRBV10-3	TRBJ2-7	few	-	17	TGTGCCATCAGTGAGTCAAAAAGTCCAGGGCAGAGGTACGAGCAGTACTTC	CAISESKSPGQRYEQYF
TRBV7-8	TRBJ2-1	-	-	15	TGTGCCAGCAGTCATAGAGCGCAAACCTACAATGAGCAGTTCTTC	CASSHRAQTYNEQFF
TRBV29-1	TRBJ1-2	few	-	13	TGCAGCGTTGATCGGGAATCGGGGGGAGGCTACACCTTC	CSVDRESGGGYTF
TRBV20-1	TRBJ1-3	few	TRBD1	16	TGCAGTGCTAGAGATTTCCGGACAGGGACAGGAAACACCATATATTTT	CSARDFRTGTGNTIYF
TRBV6-2/TRBV6-3	TRBJ2-4	-	TRBD2	15	TGTGCCAGCAGCCCCCTGGGGCTAGCGGGAAACATTCAGTACTTC	CASSPLGLAGNIQYF
TRBV12-3/TRBV12-4	TRBJ1-1	-	-	15	TGTGCCAGCAGTTTGCCACTGGGGAAGGGGACTGAAGCTTTCTTT	CASSLPLGKGTEAFF
TRBV19	TRBJ1-5	-	-	13	TGTGCCAGTAGTGTCAGTTACAATCAGCCCCAGCATTTT	CASSVSYNQPQHF
TRBV24-1	TRBJ2-1	few	-	16	TGTGCCACCAGTGACCAAACTATGGGGGACAATGTGGAGCAGTTCTTC	CATSDQTMGDNVEQFF
TRBV20-1	TRBJ1-1	few	-	17	TGCAGTGCTAGAGGTATGGGCGAATTGGGGATAAACACTGAAGCTTTCTTT	CSARGMGELGINTEAFF
TRBV20-1	TRBJ2-1	many	-	15	TGCAGTGCTACGGGTCCGAGTGACGGCTACAATGAGCAGTTCTTC	CSATGPSDGYNEQFF
TRBV6-5	TRBJ2-5	-	TRBD2	15	TGTGCCAGCAGTCTTGCCGGGACTAGGAGAGAGACCCAGTACTTC	CASSLAGTRRETQYF